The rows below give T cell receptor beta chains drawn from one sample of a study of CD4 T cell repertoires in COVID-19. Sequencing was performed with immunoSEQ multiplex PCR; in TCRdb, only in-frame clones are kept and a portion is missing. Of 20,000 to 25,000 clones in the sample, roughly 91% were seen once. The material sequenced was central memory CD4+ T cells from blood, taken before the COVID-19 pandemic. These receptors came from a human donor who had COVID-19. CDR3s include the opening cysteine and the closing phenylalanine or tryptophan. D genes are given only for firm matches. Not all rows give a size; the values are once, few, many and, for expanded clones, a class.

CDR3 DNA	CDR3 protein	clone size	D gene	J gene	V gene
TGTGCCAGCAGATCAGGACTTAACACATTCTATGGCTACACCTTC	CASRSGLNTFYGYTF	once	-	TRBJ1-2	TRBV6-5
TGTGCCAGCAGGAGGGCTAGCGGGAGGTTGGATACGCAGTATTTT	CASRRASGRLDTQYF	-	TRBD2	TRBJ2-3	TRBV6-5
TGTGCCAGCACTCTACAGGGGACACGAGACGAGCAGTACTTC	CASTLQGTRDEQYF	-	TRBD1	TRBJ2-7	TRBV6-1
TGTGCCAGCAGTTTTAGCGGGGGGGCTTACAATGAGCAGTTCTTC	CASSFSGGAYNEQFF	once	TRBD2	TRBJ2-1	TRBV2
TGCGCCAGCAGCTTGGACAGGGATACTGAAGCTTTCTTT	CASSLDRDTEAFF	-	-	TRBJ1-1	TRBV5-1
TGCGCCAGTGTGGAGGGGAGGGCTGACACAGATACGCAGTATTTT	CASVEGRADTDTQYF	-	TRBD2	TRBJ2-3	TRBV10-2
TGTGCCAGCAGTGAAGTCTACCTAGGTGAAAAACTGTTTTTT	CASSEVYLGEKLFF	-	-	TRBJ1-4	TRBV6-1
TGTGCCAGCAGCCAACAGGGGACAGGCTATCAGCCCCAGCATTTT	CASSQQGTGYQPQHF	-	TRBD1	TRBJ1-5	TRBV16
TGTGCCAGCAGCTTAGGAGCGGGGGGCGCCTACGAGCAGTACTTC	CASSLGAGGAYEQYF	-	TRBD2	TRBJ2-7	TRBV7-2
TGTGCCAGCAGCGGGAGCGGGGGGGCCTACGAGCAGTACTTC	CASSGSGGAYEQYF	-	TRBD2	TRBJ2-7	TRBV5-6
TGTGCCAGTAGTAATAGCGGGGGCACGAACACCGGGGAGCTGTTTTTT	CASSNSGGTNTGELFF	-	TRBD2	TRBJ2-2	TRBV19
TGTGCCAGCAGCCCGGGCGGACTAGCGGGGAGAGAGACCCAGTACTTC	CASSPGGLAGRETQYF	few	TRBD2	TRBJ2-5	TRBV9
TGTGCCAGCCGAGCAGGGGCCCACGAGCAGTACTTC	CASRAGAHEQYF	-	-	TRBJ2-7	TRBV21-1
TGTGCCAGCAGCCCTCCGGGACAGGGGTCCTACGAGCAGTACTTC	CASSPPGQGSYEQYF	few	TRBD1	TRBJ2-7	TRBV7-9
TGTGCCAGCAGTCGACAGGCGATGAACACTGAAGCTTTCTTT	CASSRQAMNTEAFF	-	-	TRBJ1-1	TRBV6-1
TGTGCCGGATCACAGGGGGCCCCTTCTCGAGAGACCCAGTACTTC	CAGSQGAPSRETQYF	-	TRBD1	TRBJ2-5	TRBV5-6
TGTGCCAGCAGCTTACAGACAGGGTATGGGGAGACCCAGTACTTC	CASSLQTGYGETQYF	-	TRBD1	TRBJ2-5	TRBV11-2
TGCGCCAGCAGCTCCCAGACAGGGTTGGGATATGGCTACACCTTC	CASSSQTGLGYGYTF	-	TRBD1	TRBJ1-2	TRBV5-1
TGTGCCAGCAGCGCTTCTGGGACAAACTATGGCTACACCTTC	CASSASGTNYGYTF	-	-	TRBJ1-2	TRBV7-9
TGTGCCAGCAGTGACGGGGGGATCTACAATGAGCAGTTCTTC	CASSDGGIYNEQFF	few	TRBD2	TRBJ2-1	TRBV27
TGTGCCAGCAGCCACAGGGGCTCTGGGGCCAACGTCCTGACTTTC	CASSHRGSGANVLTF	-	TRBD1	TRBJ2-6	TRBV7-2
TGTGCCAGTAGTATAGATCTTAGGACAGGGGGTTGGAACACTGAAGCTTTCTTT	CASSIDLRTGGWNTEAFF	-	TRBD1	TRBJ1-1	TRBV19
TGTGCCAGCAGCCCCTCCTTTAGCAATCAGCCCCAGCATTTT	CASSPSFSNQPQHF	-	-	TRBJ1-5	TRBV6-6
TGTGCCAGCTCACCCCCAAGCGGAGGAAGCACAGATACGCAGTATTTT	CASSPPSGGSTDTQYF	-	-	TRBJ2-3	TRBV18
TGCGCCAGCAGTGAGACCAGGGGAATTGGAGGCACTGAAGCTTTCTTT	CASSETRGIGGTEAFF	-	-	TRBJ1-1	TRBV10-2
TGTGCCAGCAGTTTGGGGGGGACAGGCTATGGCTACACCTTC	CASSLGGTGYGYTF	-	TRBD1	TRBJ1-2	TRBV28
TGTGCCAGCAGTACGCCGGGACAGGGCTCCTACAATGAGCAGTTCTTC	CASSTPGQGSYNEQFF	-	TRBD1	TRBJ2-1	TRBV5-6
TGTGCCAGCAGCTCCGACAGGGGGCGAGTTAACTATGGCTACACCTTC	CASSSDRGRVNYGYTF	-	TRBD1	TRBJ1-2	TRBV5-6
TGTGCCGGGGGGAAGCAAGGTCAGCCCCAGCATTTT	CAGGKQGQPQHF	few	-	TRBJ1-5	TRBV6-1
TGTGCCAGCAGCTCGTGGGGGGACACAGATACGCAGTATTTT	CASSSWGDTDTQYF	-	-	TRBJ2-3	TRBV9
TGTGCCAGCAGCTTACTTCCTTACGAGCAGTACTTC	CASSLLPYEQYF	-	-	TRBJ2-7	TRBV11-2